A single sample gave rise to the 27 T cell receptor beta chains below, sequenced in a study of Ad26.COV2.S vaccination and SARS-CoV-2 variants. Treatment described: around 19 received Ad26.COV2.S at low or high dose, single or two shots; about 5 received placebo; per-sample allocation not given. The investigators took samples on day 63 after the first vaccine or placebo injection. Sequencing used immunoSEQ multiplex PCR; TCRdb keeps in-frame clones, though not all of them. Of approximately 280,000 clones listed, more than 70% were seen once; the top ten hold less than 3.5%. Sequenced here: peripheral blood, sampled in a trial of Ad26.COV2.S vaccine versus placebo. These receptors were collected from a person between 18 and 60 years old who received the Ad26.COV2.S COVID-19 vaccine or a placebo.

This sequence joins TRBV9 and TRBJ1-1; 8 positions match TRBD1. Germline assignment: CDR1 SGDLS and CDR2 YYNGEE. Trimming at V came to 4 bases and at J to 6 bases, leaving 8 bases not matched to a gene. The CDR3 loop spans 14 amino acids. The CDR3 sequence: CASSRGQGGAEAFF. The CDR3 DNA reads TGTGCCAGCAGCCGAGGACAGGGTGGCGCTGAAGCTTTCTTT.

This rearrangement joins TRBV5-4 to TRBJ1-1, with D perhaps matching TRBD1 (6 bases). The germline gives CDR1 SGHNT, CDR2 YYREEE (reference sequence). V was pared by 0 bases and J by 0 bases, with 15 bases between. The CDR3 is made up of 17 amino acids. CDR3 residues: CASSLGGGTTMNTEAFF. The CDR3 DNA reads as TGTGCCAGCAGCTTGGGAGGAGGGACAACAATGAACACTGAAGCTTTCTTT.

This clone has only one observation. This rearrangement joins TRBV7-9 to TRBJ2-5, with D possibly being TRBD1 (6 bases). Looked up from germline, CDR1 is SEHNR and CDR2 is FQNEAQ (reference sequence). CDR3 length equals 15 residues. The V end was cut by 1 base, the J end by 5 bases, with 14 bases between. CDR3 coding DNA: TGTGCCAGCAGCTTAGGCGACAGGAGAGAGGAGACCCAGTACTTC. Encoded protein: CASSLGDRREETQYF.

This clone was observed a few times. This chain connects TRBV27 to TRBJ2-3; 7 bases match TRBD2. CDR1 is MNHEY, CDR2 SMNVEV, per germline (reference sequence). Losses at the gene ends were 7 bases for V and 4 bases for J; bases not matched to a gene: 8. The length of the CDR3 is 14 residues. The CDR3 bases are TGTGCCAGCAAACCCCCTGGGGGGGCAGATACGCAGTATTTT. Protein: CASKPPGGADTQYF.

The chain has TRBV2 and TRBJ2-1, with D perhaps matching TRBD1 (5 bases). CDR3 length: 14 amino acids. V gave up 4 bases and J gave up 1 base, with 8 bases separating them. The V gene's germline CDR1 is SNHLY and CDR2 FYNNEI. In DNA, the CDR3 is TGTGCCAGCAGTGCCCAGGGTTCCTACAATGAGCAGTTCTTC. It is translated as CASSAQGSYNEQFF.

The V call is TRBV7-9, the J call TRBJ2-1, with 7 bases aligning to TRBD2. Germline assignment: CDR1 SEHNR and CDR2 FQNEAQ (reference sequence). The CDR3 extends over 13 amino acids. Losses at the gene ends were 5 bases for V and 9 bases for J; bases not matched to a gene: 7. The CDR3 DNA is TGTGCCAGCAGCCCCGGGGTAGCGGGTGAGCAGTTCTTC. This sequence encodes CASSPGVAGEQFF.

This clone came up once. The CDR3 DNA is TGCGCCAGCAGCCTAACACTACCAAGCACAGATACGCAGTATTTT. Protein sequence: CASSLTLPSTDTQYF. The genes are TRBV5-1 and TRBJ2-3, with D unresolved. The CDR3 length is 15 residues. Between the trimmed V and J ends, which lost 4 bases and 0 bases, there was a span of 12 bases. Per the germline V gene, CDR1 is SGHRS and CDR2 is YFSETQ.

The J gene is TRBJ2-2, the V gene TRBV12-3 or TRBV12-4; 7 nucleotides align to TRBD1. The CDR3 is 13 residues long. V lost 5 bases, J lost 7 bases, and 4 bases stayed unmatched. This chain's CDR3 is CASSKGASGELFF. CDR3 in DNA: TGTGCCAGCAGTAAGGGGGCGAGCGGGGAGCTGTTTTTT.

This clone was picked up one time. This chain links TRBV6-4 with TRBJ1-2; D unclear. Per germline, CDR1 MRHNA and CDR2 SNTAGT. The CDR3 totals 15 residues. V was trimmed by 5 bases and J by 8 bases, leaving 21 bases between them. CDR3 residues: CASSSEGSQLGGYTF. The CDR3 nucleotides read TGTGCCAGCAGTTCGGAAGGGTCCCAGTTGGGGGGCTACACCTTC.

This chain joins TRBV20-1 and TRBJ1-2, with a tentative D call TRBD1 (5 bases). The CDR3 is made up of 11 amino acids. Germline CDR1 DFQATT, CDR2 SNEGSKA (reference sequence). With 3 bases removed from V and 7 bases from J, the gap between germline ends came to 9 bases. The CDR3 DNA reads TGCAGTGCTAGTCCTGGGGGTGGCTACACCTTC. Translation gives CSASPGGGYTF.

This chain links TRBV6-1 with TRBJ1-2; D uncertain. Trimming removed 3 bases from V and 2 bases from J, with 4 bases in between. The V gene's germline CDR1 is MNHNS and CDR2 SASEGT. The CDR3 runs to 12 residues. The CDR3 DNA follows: TGTGCCAGCAGTGACAGGAACTATGGCTACACCTTC. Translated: CASSDRNYGYTF.

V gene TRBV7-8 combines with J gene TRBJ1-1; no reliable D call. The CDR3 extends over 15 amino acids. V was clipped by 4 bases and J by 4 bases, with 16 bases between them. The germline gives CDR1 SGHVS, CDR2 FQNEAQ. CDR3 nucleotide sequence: TGTGCCAGCAGCTCCACTCCCGCAGGCGGCACTGAAGCTTTCTTT. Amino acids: CASSSTPAGGTEAFF.

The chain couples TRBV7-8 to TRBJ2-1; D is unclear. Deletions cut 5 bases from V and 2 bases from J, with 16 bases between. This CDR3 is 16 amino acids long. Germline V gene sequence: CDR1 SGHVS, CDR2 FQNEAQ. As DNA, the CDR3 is TGTGCCAGCAGCAACGTTCAAATAGGGACCTACAATGAGCAGTTCTTC. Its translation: CASSNVQIGTYNEQFF.

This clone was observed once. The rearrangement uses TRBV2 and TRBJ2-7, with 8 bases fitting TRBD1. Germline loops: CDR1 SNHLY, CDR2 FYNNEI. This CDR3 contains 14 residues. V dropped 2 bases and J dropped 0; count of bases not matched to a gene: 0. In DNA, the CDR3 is TGTGCCAGCAGTGAACAGGGGGCCTCCTACGAGCAGTACTTC. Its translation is CASSEQGASYEQYF. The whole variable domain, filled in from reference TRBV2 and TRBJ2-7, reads EPEVTQTPSHQVTQMGQEVILRCVPISNHLYFYWYRQILGQKVEFLVSFYNNEISEKSEIFDDQFSVERPDGSNFTLKIRSTKLEDSAMYFCASSEQGASYEQYFGPGTRLTVT.

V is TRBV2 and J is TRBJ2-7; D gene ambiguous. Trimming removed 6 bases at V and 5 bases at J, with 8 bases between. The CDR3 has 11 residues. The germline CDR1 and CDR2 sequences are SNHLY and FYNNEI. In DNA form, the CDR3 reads TGTGCCAGCAGCCGCCAGAACGAGCAGTACTTC. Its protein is CASSRQNEQYF.

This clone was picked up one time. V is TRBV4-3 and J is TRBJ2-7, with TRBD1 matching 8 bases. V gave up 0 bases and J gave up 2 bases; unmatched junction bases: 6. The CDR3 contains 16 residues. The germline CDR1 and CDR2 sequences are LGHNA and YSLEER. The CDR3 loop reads CASSQETGQAPYEQYF. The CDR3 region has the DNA TGCGCCAGCAGCCAAGAGACGGGACAGGCCCCCTACGAGCAGTACTTC.

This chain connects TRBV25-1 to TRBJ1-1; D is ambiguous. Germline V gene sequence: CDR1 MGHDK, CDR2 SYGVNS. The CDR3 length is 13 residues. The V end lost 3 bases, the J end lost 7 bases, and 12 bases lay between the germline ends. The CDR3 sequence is CASSEDHIGEAFF. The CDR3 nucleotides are TGTGCCAGCAGTGAGGACCATATAGGTGAAGCTTTCTTT.

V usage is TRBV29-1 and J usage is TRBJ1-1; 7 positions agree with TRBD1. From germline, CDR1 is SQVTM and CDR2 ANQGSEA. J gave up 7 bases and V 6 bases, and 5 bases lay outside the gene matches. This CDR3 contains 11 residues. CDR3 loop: CSVMYRGEAFF. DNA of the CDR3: TGCAGCGTGATGTACAGGGGTGAAGCTTTCTTT.

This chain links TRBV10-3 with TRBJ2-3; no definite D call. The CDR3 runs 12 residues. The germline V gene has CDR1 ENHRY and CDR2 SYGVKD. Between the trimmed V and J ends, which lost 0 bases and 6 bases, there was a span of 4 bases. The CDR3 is CAISESMDTQYF. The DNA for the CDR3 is TGTGCCATCAGTGAGTCGATGGATACGCAGTATTTT.

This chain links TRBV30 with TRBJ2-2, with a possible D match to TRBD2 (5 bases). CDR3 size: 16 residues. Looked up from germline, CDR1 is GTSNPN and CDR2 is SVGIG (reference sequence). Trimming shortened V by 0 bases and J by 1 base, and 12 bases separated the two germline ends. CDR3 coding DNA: TGTGCCTGGAGTGTAGCGGAGGCGCGGAACACCGGGGAGCTGTTTTTT. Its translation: CAWSVAEARNTGELFF.

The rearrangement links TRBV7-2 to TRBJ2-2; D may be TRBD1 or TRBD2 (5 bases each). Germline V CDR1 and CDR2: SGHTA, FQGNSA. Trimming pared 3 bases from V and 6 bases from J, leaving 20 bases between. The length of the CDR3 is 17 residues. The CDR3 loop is CASSFARDPRDAGELFF. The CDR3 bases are TGTGCCAGCAGCTTCGCCCGGGACCCCAGGGACGCCGGGGAGCTGTTTTTT.

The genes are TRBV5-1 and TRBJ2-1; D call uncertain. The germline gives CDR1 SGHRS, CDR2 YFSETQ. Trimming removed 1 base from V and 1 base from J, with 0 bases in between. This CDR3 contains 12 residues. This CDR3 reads CASSLSYNEQFF. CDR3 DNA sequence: TGCGCCAGCAGCTTGTCCTACAATGAGCAGTTCTTC.

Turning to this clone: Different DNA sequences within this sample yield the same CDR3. CDR3 sequence: CASSITSGGSYEQYF. CDR3 bases: TGTGCCAGCAGCATAACTAGCGGGGGATCCTACGAGCAGTACTTC. V gene TRBV7-2 combines with J gene TRBJ2-7; 11 bases line up with TRBD2. V lost 5 bases, J lost 1 base, and 4 bases stayed unmatched. This CDR3 is 15 amino acids long. Germline assignment: CDR1 SGHTA and CDR2 FQGNSA.

As DNA, the CDR3 is TGTGCCAGCAGCCAAGCTTTGGACAGGGGACGAGCTAACTATGGCTACACCTTC. This sequence encodes CASSQALDRGRANYGYTF. The chain couples TRBV3-1 (or the pseudogene TRBV3-2) to TRBJ1-2; TRBD1 aligns across 9 bases. Per germline, CDR1 LGHDT and CDR2 YNNKEL (reference sequence). The CDR3 runs 18 residues. The junction had 9 bases not matched to a gene; V was cut back by 1 base and J by 0 bases.

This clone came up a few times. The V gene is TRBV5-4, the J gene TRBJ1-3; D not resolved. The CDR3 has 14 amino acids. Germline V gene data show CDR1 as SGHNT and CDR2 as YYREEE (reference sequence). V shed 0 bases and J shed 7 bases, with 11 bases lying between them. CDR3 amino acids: CASSLGMVGNTIYF. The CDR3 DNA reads TGTGCCAGCAGCTTGGGAATGGTAGGGAACACCATATATTTT.

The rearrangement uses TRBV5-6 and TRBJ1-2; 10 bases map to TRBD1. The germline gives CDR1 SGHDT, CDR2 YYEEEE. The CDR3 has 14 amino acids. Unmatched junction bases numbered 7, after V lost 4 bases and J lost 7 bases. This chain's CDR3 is CASSPGTGVGGYTF. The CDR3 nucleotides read TGTGCCAGCAGCCCCGGGACAGGGGTAGGTGGCTACACCTTC.

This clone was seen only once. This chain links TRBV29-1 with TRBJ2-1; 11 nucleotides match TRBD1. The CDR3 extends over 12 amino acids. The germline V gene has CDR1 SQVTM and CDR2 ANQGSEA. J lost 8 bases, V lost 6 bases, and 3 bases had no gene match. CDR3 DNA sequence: TGCAGCGTCGGACAGGGGGCGCATGAGCAGTTCTTC. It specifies CSVGQGAHEQFF.